Listed here are 30 T cell receptor beta chains from one sample, sequenced in a study of regulatory T cells in long-lasting Graves disease. As for time point: persistent/refractory GD, antithyroid drugs over 5 years with positive TRAb. The TCR library used RNA extracted from PBMCs. Relying on iRepertoire HTBI primers and Arm-PCR of CDR3 regions, the team built TCR beta libraries. TCRdb processed the multiplex PCR reads anew with MiXCR; each CDR3 protein has one entry. The data contain hundreds of thousands of distinct CDR3 sequences, approximately 22% of them seen just once; the ten biggest clones take up more than 13%. The sample consisted of peripheral blood mononuclear cells (PBMCs), taken when the disease was refractory, from a patient treated with antithyroid drugs. These receptors originate from a female donor with Graves disease.

Of note for this clonotype: A read error may be the cause here, since a much bigger clone is one base away. The CDR3 protein is CASSYLLAGVRTDTRYF. DNA for the CDR3: TGTGCCAGCAGTTATCTTCTAGCGGGAGTTCGGACAGATACGCGGTATTTT. The V gene is TRBV28, the J gene TRBJ2-3; 10 nucleotides agree with TRBD2. CDR3 length: 17 residues. The V gene's germline CDR1 is MDHEN and CDR2 SYDVKM.

This clonotype was recorded many times. The J gene is TRBJ1-1, the V gene TRBV10-2, with 8 bases identical to TRBD1. Germline V CDR1 and CDR2: WSHSY, SAAADI. The CDR3 spans 15 residues. Trimming at V came to 6 bases and at J to 5 bases, leaving 11 bases not matched to a gene. DNA of the CDR3: TGCGCCAGCAGCCACAACGACAGGGGAGGTACTGAAGCTTTCTTT. Encoded protein: CASSHNDRGGTEAFF.

V gene TRBV3-1 combines with J gene TRBJ1-3; D perhaps matches TRBD1 (5 bases). Germline CDR1 LGHDT, CDR2 YNNKEL (reference sequence). The CDR3 spans 17 residues. Trimming cost V 0 bases and J 1 base, with 13 bases left between them. CDR3 bases: TGTGCCAGCAGCCAAGATGATGGGACGGTATCTGGAAACACCATATATTTT. Residues: CASSQDDGTVSGNTIYF.

The sample holds many counts of this clonotype. The chain carries TRBV11-3 and TRBJ2-2; 11 positions agree with TRBD2. The length of the CDR3 is 15 residues. Per germline, CDR1 SGHNT and CDR2 YENEEA. V gave up 4 bases and J gave up 5 bases; unmatched junction bases: 3. CDR3 bases: TGTGCCAGCAGCTGGACTAGCGGGCCAACCGGGGAGCTGTTTTTT. Translation gives CASSWTSGPTGELFF.

This clonotype was seen a few times. The chain combines TRBV15 with TRBJ2-7; 11 bases agree with TRBD1. This CDR3 contains 17 residues. The V and J ends lost 0 bases and 0 bases, in that order; junction bases with no gene match: 4. Germline assignment: CDR1 LNHNV and CDR2 YYDKDF (reference sequence). CDR3 sequence reads: CATSRESGTGGSYEQYF. The DNA of the CDR3 is TGTGCCACCAGCAGAGAGTCCGGGACAGGGGGCTCCTACGAGCAGTACTTC.

There are a few counts of this clonotype. The gene calls are TRBV29-1 and TRBJ1-2; 9 positions agree with TRBD1. CDR3 length: 13 residues. The junction had 5 bases not matched to a gene; V was cut back by 1 base and J by 8 bases. Per germline, CDR1 SQVTM and CDR2 ANQGSEA. The CDR3 sequence is CSVEGRTGVGYTF. CDR3 nucleotide sequence: TGCAGCGTTGAAGGGCGGACAGGGGTCGGCTACACCTTC.

The rearrangement links TRBV28 to TRBJ2-1; 16 nucleotides align to TRBD2. This CDR3 region has 18 residues. Germline V gene sequence: CDR1 MDHEN, CDR2 SYDVKM. Losses at the gene ends were 6 bases for V and 3 bases for J; bases not matched to a gene: 8. The CDR3 nucleotides are TGTGCCAGCAGAAAGGGACTAGCGGGAGGGCCTAGCTACAATGAGCAGTTCTTC. The encoded protein is CASRKGLAGGPSYNEQFF. The whole variable domain, filled in from reference TRBV28 and TRBJ2-1, reads DVKVTQSSRYLVKRTGEKVFLECVQDMDHENMFWYRQDPGLGLRLIYFSYDVKMKEKGDIPEGYSVSREKKERFSLILESASTNQTSMYLCASRKGLAGGPSYNEQFFGPGTRLTVL.

The rearrangement joins TRBV20-1 to TRBJ1-4; the D gene is possibly TRBD1 (6 bases). Looked up from germline, CDR1 is DFQATT and CDR2 is SNEGSKA (reference sequence). V was pared by 4 bases and J by 10 bases, with 13 bases between. The CDR3 sequence is 12 residues long. The CDR3 protein is CSAMTGFGKLFF. The CDR3 coding sequence is TGCAGTGCTATGACAGGCTTCGGAAAACTGTTTTTT.

This chain links TRBV18 with TRBJ2-7, with TRBD2 identical over 12 bases. Germline V gene sequence: CDR1 KGHSH, CDR2 LQKENI. The trim removed 1 base at V and 3 bases at J, leaving 4 bases unmatched. CDR3 length equals 16 residues. Written as DNA, the CDR3 is TGTGCCAGCTCACCACGGACTAGCGGGAATATCTACGAGCAGTACTTC. This encodes CASSPRTSGNIYEQYF.

This clonotype was seen repeatedly, ten times or more. The J gene is TRBJ2-2, the V gene TRBV12-3 or TRBV12-4, with D possibly matching TRBD1 (6 bases). The germline V and J ends were trimmed by 6 bases and 1 base, with 15 bases remaining between them. This CDR3 has 16 residues. Here the CDR3 DNA reads TGTGCCAGCAGCCCATTCCCGGGACAGAACACCGGGGAGCTGTTTTTT. It yields the protein CASSPFPGQNTGELFF.

The genes are TRBV20-1 and TRBJ2-7, with TRBD1 identical over 8 bases. From germline, CDR1 is DFQATT and CDR2 SNEGSKA (reference sequence). The J segment lost 1 base and the V segment lost 5 bases, leaving 4 bases of the junction unmatched. CDR3 length: 13 residues. In DNA, the CDR3 is TGCAGTGCTGAGGACAGGGTTTCCTACGAGCAGTACTTC. Its translation: CSAEDRVSYEQYF.

This clonotype was found a few times. The chain is built from TRBV20-1 and TRBJ2-7, with 12 bases lining up with TRBD2. CDR3 size: 16 residues. Germline CDR1 DFQATT, CDR2 SNEGSKA (reference sequence). The V and J ends lost 4 bases and 2 bases, in that order; junction bases with no gene match: 9. CDR3 coding DNA: TGCAGTGCTATCCCCGGGACTAGCGGGCGTACCTACGAGCAGTACTTC. Its protein product is CSAIPGTSGRTYEQYF.

The rearrangement uses TRBV5-1 and TRBJ2-7; D is undetermined. The CDR3 runs to 10 residues. Per germline, CDR1 SGHRS and CDR2 YFSETQ. Deletions cut 7 bases from V and 5 bases from J, with 7 bases between. The CDR3: CASQRHEQYF. CDR3 sequence (DNA): TGCGCCAGCCAACGGCACGAGCAGTACTTC.

This clonotype was seen at least ten times. The chain recombines TRBV28 with TRBJ1-5, with D perhaps matching TRBD1 (6 bases). The CDR3 consists of 17 residues. The germline gives CDR1 MDHEN, CDR2 SYDVKM. V shed 2 bases and J shed 1 base, with 15 bases lying between them. CDR3 in DNA: TGTGCCAGCAGTTTAAGCCAGGGGCTCTACAGCAATCAGCCCCAGCATTTT. Its translation is CASSLSQGLYSNQPQHF. Based on the CDR3 plus reference TRBV28 and TRBJ1-5, the full variable domain is DVKVTQSSRYLVKRTGEKVFLECVQDMDHENMFWYRQDPGLGLRLIYFSYDVKMKEKGDIPEGYSVSREKKERFSLILESASTNQTSMYLCASSLSQGLYSNQPQHFGDGTRLSIL.

This clonotype occurred many times. This chain joins TRBV11-1 and TRBJ2-7; D not certain. From germline, CDR1 is SGHAT and CDR2 FQDESV (reference sequence). This CDR3 comprises 13 residues. V was shortened by 4 bases and J by 2 bases, with 9 bases between the two germline ends. For the CDR3, the DNA is TGTGCCAGCAGCTCCGCCTTCCCCTACGAGCAGTACTTC. Its translation is CASSSAFPYEQYF.

This clonotype was detected only once. A far larger clone differs by one base, so this is likely a read error. This chain joins TRBV25-1 and TRBJ2-7; D is uncertain. The germline CDR1 and CDR2 sequences are MGHDK and SYGVNS. There are 15 residues in the CDR3. V lost 5 bases and J 3 bases, leaving 17 bases between the germline ends. CDR3 nucleotides: TGTGCCAGCAGTTTAGGTCGAAAGAGCTTCTACGAGCAGTACTTC. This translates into CASSLGRKSFYEQYF.

This clonotype was recorded at least ten times. This sequence joins TRBV6-1 and TRBJ2-7; a weak D match, TRBD1 (6 bases). V lost 5 bases, J lost 1 base, and 12 bases lay in between. The CDR3 is made up of 14 amino acids. Germline CDR1 and CDR2: MNHNS and SASEGT. Written as DNA, the CDR3 is TGTGCCAGCAGTAGGACAGATGGGTCCTACGAGCAGTACTTC. Residues: CASSRTDGSYEQYF.

At least ten counts were recorded for this clonotype. V is TRBV2 and J is TRBJ2-7, with 12 bases fitting TRBD2. CDR3 length: 18 residues. CDR1 and CDR2 from the germline V gene are SNHLY and FYNNEI. V dropped 2 bases and J dropped 6; count of bases not matched to a gene: 14. The CDR3 region is CASSELGGGLAGGSEQYF. The CDR3 DNA is TGTGCCAGCAGTGAATTGGGGGGCGGGCTAGCGGGAGGGAGCGAGCAGTACTTC.

This clonotype was observed once. DNA for the CDR3: TGTGCCAGCAGCTCGACTTCAGGGGACGAAAACAATGAGCAGTTCTTC. Residues: CASSSTSGDENNEQFF. J is TRBJ2-1 and V is TRBV5-4; perhaps TRBD1 as D (6 bases). The V gene lost 3 bases and the J gene lost 5 bases, with 18 bases spanning the gap. The CDR3 runs to 16 residues. Germline-derived CDR1 and CDR2 are SGHNT and YYREEE (reference sequence).

Worth noting for this clonotype: Since a much larger clone is just one base distant, this may be a read error. This sequence joins TRBV9 and TRBJ2-5; D unresolved. V lost 3 bases and J lost 4, with 7 bases in between. The CDR3 covers 12 residues. Per the germline V gene, CDR1 is SGDLS and CDR2 is YYNGEE. CDR3 nucleotides: TGTGCCAGCAGCGGGTTTGGAGAGACCCAGTACTTC. Protein sequence: CASSGFGETQYF.

This chain uses TRBV19 with TRBJ1-5; D gene uncertain. Deletions cut 2 bases from V and 0 bases from J, with 11 bases between. From germline, CDR1 is LNHDA and CDR2 SQIVND (reference sequence). This CDR3 spans 16 amino acids. The CDR3 nucleotides read TGTGCCAGTAGTATAAGGGCCAGATATAGCAATCAGCCCCAGCATTTT. Translation: CASSIRARYSNQPQHF. The full variable domain, its missing parts supplied by reference TRBV19 and TRBJ1-5, is DGGITQSPKYLFRKEGQNVTLSCEQNLNHDAMYWYRQDPGQGLRLIYYSQIVNDFQKGDIAEGYSVSREKKESFPLTVTSAQKNPTAFYLCASSIRARYSNQPQHFGDGTRLSIL.

This clonotype was recorded a few times. CDR3 coding DNA: TGCAGTGCTAGAAGCGGCGGGGAAGAAGGGAATGGCTACACCTTC. As protein: CSARSGGEEGNGYTF. The genes are TRBV20-1 and TRBJ1-2, with unresolved D. Germline loops: CDR1 DFQATT, CDR2 SNEGSKA (reference sequence). CDR3 length: 15 residues. V lost 2 bases and J 6 bases, leaving 19 bases between the germline ends.

V usage is TRBV4-1 and J usage is TRBJ1-1, with D possibly TRBD1 on 5 matching bases. V was clipped by 6 bases and J by 1 base, with 15 bases between them. Germline V lookup: CDR1 MGHRA, CDR2 YSYEKL. This CDR3 is built from 15 residues. CDR3 in amino acids: CASSQRAGRNTEAFF. For the CDR3, the DNA is TGCGCCAGCAGTCAACGGGCAGGGCGGAACACTGAAGCTTTCTTT.

This clonotype was seen many times. The chain uses TRBV7-2 and TRBJ2-7; 8 bases line up with TRBD2. CDR1 is SGHTA and CDR2 is FQGNSA in the germline V gene. J gave up 2 bases and V 1 base, and 7 bases lay outside the gene matches. The CDR3 runs 16 residues. CDR3 in DNA: TGTGCCAGCAGCTTAGGGCGAGCGGGAGTGGCCTACGAGCAGTACTTC. Protein sequence: CASSLGRAGVAYEQYF.

The V and J genes are TRBV28 and TRBJ1-2; tentatively, D is TRBD1 (6 bases). V gave up 3 bases and J gave up 4 bases, with 12 bases separating them. The CDR3 totals 14 residues. Germline CDR1 reads MDHEN; CDR2 reads SYDVKM. The CDR3 reads CASSLPGVGYGYTF. CDR3 coding DNA: TGTGCCAGCAGTTTGCCAGGGGTTGGCTATGGCTACACCTTC.

In DNA form, the CDR3 reads TGTGCCAGCAGCCTCGACGGGGAGGTTGAGCAGTTCTTC. This sequence encodes CASSLDGEVEQFF. The chain carries TRBV5-4 and TRBJ2-1, with TRBD2 as a possible D gene (6 bases). CDR1 and CDR2 from the germline V gene are SGHNT and YYREEE (reference sequence). The CDR3 length is 13 residues. Trimming removed 4 bases at V and 9 bases at J, with 14 bases between.

The genes are TRBV3-1 and TRBJ1-3; D is unresolved. The ends were cut back, 5 bases at V and 7 bases at J, with 15 bases in the middle. The CDR3 has 14 amino acids. CDR1 is LGHDT, CDR2 YNNKEL, per germline (reference sequence). The CDR3 protein is CASSSSGRVNTIYF. The CDR3 DNA follows: TGTGCCAGCAGCAGCTCGGGGAGGGTGAACACCATATATTTT.

The chain employs TRBV9 and TRBJ1-1; the D gene is possibly TRBD1 (5 bases). Trimming cost V 3 bases and J 0 bases, with 21 bases left between them. Per the germline V gene, CDR1 is SGDLS and CDR2 is YYNGEE. This CDR3 is 18 amino acids long. The CDR3 sequence: CASSASFGTELMNTEAFF. CDR3 coding DNA: TGTGCCAGCAGCGCTAGCTTCGGGACCGAGCTTATGAACACTGAAGCTTTCTTT.

The chain recombines TRBV14 with TRBJ2-5; 7 bases agree with TRBD2. The CDR3 has 18 residues. V lost 2 bases to trimming and J lost 2 bases; unmatched junction nucleotides: 14. Per germline, CDR1 SGHDN and CDR2 FVKESK. The CDR3: CASSQKGKGSGIQETQYF. CDR3 in DNA: TGTGCCAGCAGCCAAAAGGGAAAGGGCAGCGGGATACAAGAGACCCAGTACTTC.

In this sample, this clonotype turned up many times. V and J are TRBV13 and TRBJ1-2, with no clear D. The CDR3 totals 14 residues. V lost 3 bases and J lost 4, with 12 bases in between. Germline CDR1 PRHDT, CDR2 FYEKMQ (reference sequence). CDR3 DNA: TGTGCCAGCAGCTTCGCGGAGCGGGGCTATGGCTACACCTTC. It translates to CASSFAERGYGYTF.